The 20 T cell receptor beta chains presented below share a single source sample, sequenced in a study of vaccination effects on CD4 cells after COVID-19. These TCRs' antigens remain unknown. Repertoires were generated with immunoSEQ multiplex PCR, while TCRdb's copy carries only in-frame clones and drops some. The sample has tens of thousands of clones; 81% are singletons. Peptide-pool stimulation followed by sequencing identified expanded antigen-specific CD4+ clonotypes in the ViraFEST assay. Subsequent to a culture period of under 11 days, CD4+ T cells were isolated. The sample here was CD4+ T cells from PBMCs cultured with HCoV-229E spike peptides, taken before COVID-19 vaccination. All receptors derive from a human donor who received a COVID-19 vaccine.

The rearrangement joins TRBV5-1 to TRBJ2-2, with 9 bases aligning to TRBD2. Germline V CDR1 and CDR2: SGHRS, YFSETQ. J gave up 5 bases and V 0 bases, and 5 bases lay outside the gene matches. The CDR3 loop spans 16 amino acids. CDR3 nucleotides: TGCGCCAGCAGCTTGGCCCTAGCGGGGTCAACCGGGGAGCTGTTTTTT. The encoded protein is CASSLALAGSTGELFF.

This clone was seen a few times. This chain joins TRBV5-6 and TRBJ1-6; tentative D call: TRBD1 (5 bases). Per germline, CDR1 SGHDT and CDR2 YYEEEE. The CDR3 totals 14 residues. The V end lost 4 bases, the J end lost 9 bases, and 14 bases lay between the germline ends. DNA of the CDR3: TGTGCCAGCAGCCCGTCAGGGTTCTCTTCACCCCTCCACTTT. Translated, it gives CASSPSGFSSPLHF.

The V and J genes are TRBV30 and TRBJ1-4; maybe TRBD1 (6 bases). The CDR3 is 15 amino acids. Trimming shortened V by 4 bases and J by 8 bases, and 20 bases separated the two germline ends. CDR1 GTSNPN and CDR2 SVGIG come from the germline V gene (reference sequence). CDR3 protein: CAWTPTGSLREKLFF. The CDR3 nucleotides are TGTGCCTGGACACCTACAGGGTCTCTTCGGGAAAAACTGTTTTTT.

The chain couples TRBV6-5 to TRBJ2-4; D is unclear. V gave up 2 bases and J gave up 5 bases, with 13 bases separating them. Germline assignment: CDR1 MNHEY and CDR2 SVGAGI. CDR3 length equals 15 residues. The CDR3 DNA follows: TGTGCCAGCAGTTACGGCAGCCCTGGGGAAAACATTCAGTACTTC. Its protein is CASSYGSPGENIQYF.

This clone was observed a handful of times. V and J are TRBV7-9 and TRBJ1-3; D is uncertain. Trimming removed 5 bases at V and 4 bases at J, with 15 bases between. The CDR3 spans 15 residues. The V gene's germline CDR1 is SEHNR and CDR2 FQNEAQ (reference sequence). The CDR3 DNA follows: TGTGCCAGCAGCCCTCGGGGAGGTGTGGGAAACACCATATATTTT. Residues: CASSPRGGVGNTIYF.

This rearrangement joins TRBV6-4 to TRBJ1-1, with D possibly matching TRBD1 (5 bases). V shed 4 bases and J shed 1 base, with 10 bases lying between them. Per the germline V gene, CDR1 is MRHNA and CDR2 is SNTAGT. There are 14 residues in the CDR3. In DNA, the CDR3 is TGTGCCAGCAGTGCCTCCACAGGGAACACTGAAGCTTTCTTT. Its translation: CASSASTGNTEAFF.

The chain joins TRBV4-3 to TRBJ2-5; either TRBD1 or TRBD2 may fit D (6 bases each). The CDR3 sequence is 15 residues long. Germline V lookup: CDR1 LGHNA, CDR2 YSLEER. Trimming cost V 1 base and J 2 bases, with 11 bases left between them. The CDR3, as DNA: TGCGCCAGCAGCCAAGTGGGGGGCCTTCAAGAGACCCAGTACTTC. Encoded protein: CASSQVGGLQETQYF.

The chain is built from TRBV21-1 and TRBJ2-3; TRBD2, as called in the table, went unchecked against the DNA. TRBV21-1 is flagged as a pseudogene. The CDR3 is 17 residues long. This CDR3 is CASSKRDGRQRLDTQYF. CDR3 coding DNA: TGTGCCAGCAGCAAACGAGATGGCAGGCAGCGGTTGGATACGCAGTATTTT.

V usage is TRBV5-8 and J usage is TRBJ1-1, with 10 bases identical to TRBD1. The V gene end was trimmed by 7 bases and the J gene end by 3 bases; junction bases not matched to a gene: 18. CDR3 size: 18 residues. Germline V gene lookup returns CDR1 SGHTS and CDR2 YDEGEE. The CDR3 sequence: CASPSWGQGFIQDTEAFF. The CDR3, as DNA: TGTGCCAGCCCTTCGTGGGGACAGGGGTTCATTCAGGACACTGAAGCTTTCTTT.

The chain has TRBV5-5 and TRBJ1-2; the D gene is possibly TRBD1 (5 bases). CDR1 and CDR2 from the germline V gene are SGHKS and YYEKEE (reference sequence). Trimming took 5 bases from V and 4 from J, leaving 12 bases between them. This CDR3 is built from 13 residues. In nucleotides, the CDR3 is TGTGCCAGCAGACATGCCGGGGGCTATGGCTACACCTTC. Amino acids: CASRHAGGYGYTF.

The CDR3 region is CASSIDRAEGELFF. DNA of the CDR3: TGTGCCAGTAGTATAGACAGGGCTGAGGGGGAGCTGTTTTTT. The chain links TRBV19 to TRBJ2-2; tentatively, D is TRBD1 (5 bases). The CDR3 is made up of 14 amino acids. V was trimmed by 0 bases and J by 8 bases, leaving 10 bases between them. CDR1 LNHDA and CDR2 SQIVND come from the germline V gene (reference sequence).

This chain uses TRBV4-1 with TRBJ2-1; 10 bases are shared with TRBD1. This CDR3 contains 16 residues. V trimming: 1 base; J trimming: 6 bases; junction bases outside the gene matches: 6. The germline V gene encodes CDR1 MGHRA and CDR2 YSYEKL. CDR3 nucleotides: TGCGCCAGCAGCCAAGGTATGACAGGGGGCTTCAATGAGCAGTTCTTC. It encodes CASSQGMTGGFNEQFF.

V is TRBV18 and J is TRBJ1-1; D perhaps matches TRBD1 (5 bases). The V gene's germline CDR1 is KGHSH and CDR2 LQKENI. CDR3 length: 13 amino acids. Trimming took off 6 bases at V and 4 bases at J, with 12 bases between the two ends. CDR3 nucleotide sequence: TGTGCCAGCTCCCTCAACGGGGGCACTGAAGCTTTCTTT. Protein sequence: CASSLNGGTEAFF.

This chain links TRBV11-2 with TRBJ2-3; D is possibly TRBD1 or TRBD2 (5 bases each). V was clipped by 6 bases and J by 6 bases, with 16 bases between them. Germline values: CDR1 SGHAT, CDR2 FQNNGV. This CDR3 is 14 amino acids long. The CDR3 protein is CASRPTGGVDTQYF. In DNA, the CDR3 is TGTGCCAGCAGACCTACAGGAGGTGTGGATACGCAGTATTTT. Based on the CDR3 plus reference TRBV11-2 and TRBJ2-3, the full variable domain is EAGVAQSPRYKIIEKRQSVAFWCNPISGHATLYWYQQILGQGPKLLIQFQNNGVVDDSQLPKDRFSAERLKGVDSTLKIQPAKLEDSAVYLCASRPTGGVDTQYFGPGTRLTVL.

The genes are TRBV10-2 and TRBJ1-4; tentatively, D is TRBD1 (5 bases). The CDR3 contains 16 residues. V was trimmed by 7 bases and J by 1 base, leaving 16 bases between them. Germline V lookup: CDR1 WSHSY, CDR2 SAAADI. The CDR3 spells CASIDRKSRTNEKLFF. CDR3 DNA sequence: TGCGCCAGCATCGACAGAAAGAGTAGAACTAATGAAAAACTGTTTTTT.

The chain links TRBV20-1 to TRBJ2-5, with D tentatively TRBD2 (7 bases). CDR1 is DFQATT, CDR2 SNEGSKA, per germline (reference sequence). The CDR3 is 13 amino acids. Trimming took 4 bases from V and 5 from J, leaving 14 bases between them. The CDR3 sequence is CSATEGGVETQYF. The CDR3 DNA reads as TGCAGTGCTACTGAGGGGGGGGTGGAGACCCAGTACTTC.

CDR3 coding DNA: TGTGCCAGCTGGAACAGGGGGGTGAACACTGAAGCTTTCTTT. Translation gives CASWNRGVNTEAFF. The chain employs TRBV18 and TRBJ1-1; 8 bases are a match to TRBD1. V lost 7 bases, J lost 0 bases, and 4 bases stayed unmatched. Germline V lookup: CDR1 KGHSH, CDR2 LQKENI. The CDR3 is made up of 14 amino acids.

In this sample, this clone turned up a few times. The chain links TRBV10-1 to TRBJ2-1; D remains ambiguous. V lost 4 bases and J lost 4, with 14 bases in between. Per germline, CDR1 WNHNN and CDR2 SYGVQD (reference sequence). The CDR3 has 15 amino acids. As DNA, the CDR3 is TGCGCCAGCAGTGCTACGGACCGACCGTACAATGAGCAGTTCTTC. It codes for CASSATDRPYNEQFF.

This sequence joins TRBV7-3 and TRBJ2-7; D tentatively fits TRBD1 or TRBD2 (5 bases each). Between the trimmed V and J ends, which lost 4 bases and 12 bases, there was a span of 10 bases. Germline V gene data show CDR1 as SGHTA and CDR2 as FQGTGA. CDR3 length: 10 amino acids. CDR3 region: CASSSGRPYV. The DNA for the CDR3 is TGTGCCAGCAGCTCGGGACGCCCGTACGTC.

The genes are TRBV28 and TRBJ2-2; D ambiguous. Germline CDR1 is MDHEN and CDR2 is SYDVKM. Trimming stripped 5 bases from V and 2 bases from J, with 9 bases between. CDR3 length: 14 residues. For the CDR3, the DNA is TGTGCCAGCAGTCCACCCACTAACACCGGGGAGCTGTTTTTT. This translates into CASSPPTNTGELFF. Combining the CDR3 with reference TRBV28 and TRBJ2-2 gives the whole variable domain DVKVTQSSRYLVKRTGEKVFLECVQDMDHENMFWYRQDPGLGLRLIYFSYDVKMKEKGDIPEGYSVSREKKERFSLILESASTNQTSMYLCASSPPTNTGELFFGEGSRLTVL.